The 30 T cell receptor beta chains reported below all come from one sample, sequenced in a study of lymphopenia after photon versus proton radiotherapy (dated by TCRdb to the late 2010s). Library generation was performed with the immunoSEQ multiplex PCR assay. Here the immuneACCESS table is served through TCRdb, limited to in-frame sequences with V and J called. Missing clones are a known gap in these copies; in checked studies unresolved V genes cover under half, and the rest lacks a known reason. In all, the sample holds 25,000 to 35,000 clones, and approximately 93% of those were seen once. The ten largest clones capture under 0.8% of the sample. The source material was peripheral blood, sampled from a patient treated with photon-based radiotherapy. These receptors were obtained from a woman aged 50 to 60 with cholangiocarcinoma.

This chain joins TRBV5-8 and TRBJ1-2; D may be TRBD1 (6 bases). The CDR3 extends over 15 amino acids. Germline values: CDR1 SGHTS, CDR2 YDEGEE. V was cut by 2 bases and J by 2 bases, with 13 bases left in between. The CDR3 nucleotides are TGTGCCAGCAGCTTAGGAACAGGGTGGAACTATGGCTACACCTTC. This translates into CASSLGTGWNYGYTF. Based on the CDR3 plus reference TRBV5-8 and TRBJ1-2, the full variable domain is EAGVTQSPTHLIKTRGQQATLRCSPISGHTSVYWYQQALGLGLQFLLWYDEGEERNRGNFPPRFSGRQFPNYSSELNVNALELEDSALYLCASSLGTGWNYGYTFGSGTRLTVV.

The table lists this clone with a count of one. J is TRBJ1-2 and V is TRBV18; D possibly corresponds to TRBD1 (5 bases). CDR3 length: 13 amino acids. The V and J ends lost 0 bases and 8 bases respectively, with 10 bases between them. Per the germline V gene, CDR1 is KGHSH and CDR2 is LQKENI. The CDR3: CASSPPGHFGYTF. The DNA for the CDR3 is TGTGCCAGCTCACCACCAGGACATTTCGGCTACACCTTC.

V is TRBV6-5 and J is TRBJ1-1; 7 bases align to TRBD1. This CDR3 is 15 amino acids long. With V trimmed by 5 bases and J by 1 base, 7 bases remained unmatched. Per germline, CDR1 MNHEY and CDR2 SVGAGI. The CDR3 region is CASSTPGQPNTEAFF. For the CDR3, the DNA is TGTGCCAGCAGTACGCCGGGACAGCCGAACACTGAAGCTTTCTTT.

V and J are TRBV19 and TRBJ2-7; the D call may be TRBD1 or TRBD2 (6 bases each). The CDR3 consists of 14 residues. Germline V gives CDR1 LNHDA, CDR2 SQIVND (reference sequence). With 3 bases removed from V and 9 bases from J, the gap between germline ends came to 18 bases. The CDR3 nucleotides read TGTGCCAGTAGTATCCGTGGGGGGCAAGTGCCGCAGTACTTC. Translation: CASSIRGGQVPQYF.

The chain couples TRBV7-9 to TRBJ2-7; D is unresolved. The ends were cut back, 1 base at V and 2 bases at J, with 12 bases in the middle. This CDR3 has 15 amino acids. Germline values: CDR1 SEHNR, CDR2 FQNEAQ (reference sequence). CDR3 coding DNA: TGTGCCAGCAGCTTAGATGCCCCCTCTGCCTACGAGCAGTACTTC. This encodes CASSLDAPSAYEQYF.

The rearrangement uses TRBV5-6 and TRBJ2-7; D remains unclear. The V gene lost 2 bases and the J gene lost 5 bases, with 14 bases spanning the gap. Per the germline V gene, CDR1 is SGHDT and CDR2 is YYEEEE. The length of the CDR3 is 14 residues. The CDR3 DNA reads TGTGCCAGCAGCTTCCTCAACACACCGGACGAGCAGTACTTC. Translation gives CASSFLNTPDEQYF.

The V and J genes are TRBV7-7 and TRBJ1-3; no firm D call. V dropped 8 bases and J dropped 0 bases, with 17 bases sitting between them. The germline gives CDR1 SSHAT, CDR2 FNYEAQ (reference sequence). This CDR3 is built from 16 residues. The CDR3 sequence: CASPTIMGSSGNTIYF. In DNA, the CDR3 is TGTGCCAGCCCAACGATCATGGGGAGCTCTGGAAACACCATATATTTT. The entire variable domain, with the rest obtained from reference TRBV7-7 and TRBJ1-3, is as follows: GAGVSQSPRYKVTKRGQDVTLRCDPISSHATLYWYQQALGQGPEFLTYFNYEAQPDKSGLPSDRFSAERPEGSISTLTIQRTEQRDSAMYRCASPTIMGSSGNTIYFGEGSWLTVV.

The chain employs TRBV29-1 and TRBJ2-1; D not certain. V was trimmed by 0 bases and J by 5 bases, leaving 8 bases between them. Germline CDR1 and CDR2: SQVTM and ANQGSEA. The CDR3 is 13 residues long. In nucleotides, the CDR3 is TGCAGCGTTGAAGACGATCCTGACAATGAGCAGTTCTTC. This codes for CSVEDDPDNEQFF.

The CDR3 DNA sequence: TGTGCCAGCAGTGATCCCTCCTTTGAAGCTTTCTTT. Its translation is CASSDPSFEAFF. This sequence joins TRBV2 and TRBJ1-1, with no clear D. Per the germline V gene, CDR1 is SNHLY and CDR2 is FYNNEI. Trimming removed 3 bases from V and 7 bases from J, with 9 bases in between. This CDR3 spans 12 amino acids. Using reference TRBV2 and TRBJ1-1 for the parts outside the CDR3, the full variable domain is EPEVTQTPSHQVTQMGQEVILRCVPISNHLYFYWYRQILGQKVEFLVSFYNNEISEKSEIFDDQFSVERPDGSNFTLKIRSTKLEDSAMYFCASSDPSFEAFFGQGTRLTVV.

This clone occurred a few times. The chain joins TRBV27 to TRBJ1-6; possible D gene TRBD1, 6 bases. The CDR3 totals 15 residues. The germline CDR1 and CDR2 sequences are MNHEY and SMNVEV (reference sequence). Deletions cut 5 bases from V and 12 bases from J, with 20 bases between. CDR3 protein: CASSLHRGAPGPLHF. The CDR3, as DNA: TGTGCCAGCAGTCTCCATCGGGGGGCCCCGGGACCCCTCCACTTT.

The gene calls are TRBV7-2 and TRBJ2-1; 8 nucleotides agree with TRBD1. J was trimmed by 6 bases and V by 5 bases; bases with no gene match: 6. The CDR3 has 14 residues. Germline values: CDR1 SGHTA, CDR2 FQGNSA. The CDR3 DNA follows: TGTGCCAGCAGCGTAGGGACAGGATTCAATGAGCAGTTCTTC. Protein: CASSVGTGFNEQFF.

The V call is TRBV7-2, the J call TRBJ1-5; 7 bases match TRBD1. Per germline, CDR1 SGHTA and CDR2 FQGNSA. This CDR3 has 15 residues. J gave up 2 bases and V 0 bases, and 1 base lay outside the gene matches. The CDR3 here is CASSLADRGNQPQHF. CDR3 coding DNA: TGTGCCAGCAGCTTAGCCGACAGGGGCAATCAGCCCCAGCATTTT.

V gene TRBV7-2 combines with J gene TRBJ2-1; TRBD2 might be the D (6 bases). Germline V gene sequence: CDR1 SGHTA, CDR2 FQGNSA. This CDR3 contains 13 residues. V was clipped by 9 bases and J by 2 bases, with 11 bases between them. In DNA form, the CDR3 reads TGTGCCAGGGCGGGGCCCCCCTACAATGAGCAGTTCTTC. Translating gives CARAGPPYNEQFF. Variable domain in full (rest from reference TRBV7-2 and TRBJ2-1): GAGVSQSPSNKVTEKGKDVELRCDPISGHTALYWYRQSLGQGLEFLIYFQGNSAPDKSGLPSDRFSAERTGGSVSTLTIQRTQQEDSAVYLCARAGPPYNEQFFGPGTRLTVL.

This chain links TRBV6-1 with TRBJ2-2, with TRBD1 matching 7 bases. Germline V gene lookup returns CDR1 MNHNS and CDR2 SASEGT. Trimming removed 2 bases from V and 3 bases from J; junction bases left unmatched: 3. The CDR3 has 15 amino acids. CDR3 nucleotide sequence: TGTGCCAGCAGTGAACTTGGGACAGACACCGGGGAGCTGTTTTTT. It codes for CASSELGTDTGELFF.

The chain carries TRBV6-5 and TRBJ1-2; D is ambiguous. Trimming cost V 6 bases and J 5 bases, with 7 bases left between them. This CDR3 has 11 residues. The germline V gene encodes CDR1 MNHEY and CDR2 SVGAGI. The CDR3 DNA reads TGTGCCAGCAGAGCGGGTTATGGCTACACCTTC. This sequence encodes CASRAGYGYTF.

V usage is TRBV5-4 and J usage is TRBJ1-2; 8 nucleotides line up with TRBD1. The germline gives CDR1 SGHNT, CDR2 YYREEE (reference sequence). With V trimmed by 0 bases and J by 6 bases, 10 bases remained unmatched. The length of the CDR3 is 16 residues. The CDR3 DNA follows: TGTGCCAGCAGCTTGGCCCGTGGACAGGGTGTGGATGGCTACACCTTC. Translated, it gives CASSLARGQGVDGYTF.

The chain employs TRBV27 and TRBJ1-5, with D possibly TRBD1 on 6 matching bases. The CDR3 is made up of 12 amino acids. Germline lookup yields CDR1 MNHEY and CDR2 SMNVEV (reference sequence). V gave up 6 bases and J gave up 7 bases, with 10 bases separating them. As DNA, the CDR3 is TGTGCCAGCAGACAGGGCTCGCAGCCCCAGCATTTT. It is translated as CASRQGSQPQHF.

The chain combines TRBV9 with TRBJ1-2; D unclear. This CDR3 contains 11 residues. Deletions cut 2 bases from V and 5 bases from J, with 4 bases between. CDR1 and CDR2 (germline): SGDLS, YYNGEE. The CDR3 loop is CASSVGYGYTF. Here the CDR3 DNA reads TGTGCCAGCAGCGTGGGATATGGCTACACCTTC. Together with reference TRBV9 and TRBJ1-2, the CDR3 gives the full variable domain: DSGVTQTPKHLITATGQRVTLRCSPRSGDLSVYWYQQSLDQGLQFLIQYYNGEERAKGNILERFSAQQFPDLHSELNLSSLELGDSALYFCASSVGYGYTFGSGTRLTVV.

The chain couples TRBV19 to TRBJ2-7, with 7 nucleotides matching TRBD1. Per germline, CDR1 LNHDA and CDR2 SQIVND (reference sequence). This CDR3 spans 14 amino acids. V trimming: 2 bases; J trimming: 5 bases; junction bases outside the gene matches: 6. Written as DNA, the CDR3 is TGTGCCAGTAGTATAAAGACAGGGTCCGACGAGCAGTACTTC. Translation gives CASSIKTGSDEQYF.

V usage is TRBV27 and J usage is TRBJ1-2, with 9 bases aligning to TRBD1. The CDR3 is 13 residues long. The V segment lost 6 bases and the J segment 8 bases; nucleotides outside the gene matches: 7. Per the germline V gene, CDR1 is MNHEY and CDR2 is SMNVEV (reference sequence). CDR3 in amino acids: CASRWDRASGYTF. The CDR3 region has the DNA TGTGCCAGCAGGTGGGACAGGGCTAGCGGCTACACCTTC.

The rearrangement uses TRBV5-4 and TRBJ1-2, with 9 bases aligning to TRBD1. The CDR3 spans 16 residues. The V and J ends lost 4 bases and 8 bases, in that order; junction bases with no gene match: 15. Germline assignment: CDR1 SGHNT and CDR2 YYREEE (reference sequence). CDR3 residues: CASSERADRGVRGYTF. CDR3 sequence (DNA): TGTGCCAGCAGCGAAAGAGCGGACAGGGGAGTGCGGGGCTACACCTTC.

As to this clone: The sample holds other DNA sequences that translate to the same CDR3. The chain combines TRBV4-3 with TRBJ1-1, with 7 bases matching TRBD1. This CDR3 is 14 amino acids long. Germline V lookup: CDR1 LGHNA, CDR2 YSLEER. Losses at the gene ends were 4 bases for V and 3 bases for J; bases not matched to a gene: 5. Written as DNA, the CDR3 is TGCGCCAGCAGCCCCCAGGGGGGCCACACTGAAGCTTTCTTT. Residues: CASSPQGGHTEAFF.

This sequence joins TRBV9 and TRBJ2-7; 7 bases match TRBD1. Germline trimming cut 4 bases from V and 5 bases from J; bases unmatched to any gene: 12. The germline gives CDR1 SGDLS, CDR2 YYNGEE. This CDR3 contains 15 residues. For the CDR3, the DNA is TGTGCCAGCAGCCCATGGGGAGAGGGGGCGCACGAGCAGTACTTC. Its translation: CASSPWGEGAHEQYF.

The chain combines TRBV5-1 with TRBJ2-7; D is tentatively TRBD1 or TRBD2 (6 bases each). V was clipped by 5 bases and J by 1 base, with 16 bases between them. There are 15 residues in the CDR3. Germline CDR1 SGHRS, CDR2 YFSETQ. CDR3 sequence (DNA): TGCGCCAGCAGTACGCAGACAGGAGGGTCCTACGAGCAGTACTTC. Its protein product is CASSTQTGGSYEQYF.

The gene calls are TRBV29-1 and TRBJ1-2, with TRBD1 identical over 9 bases. The germline V gene has CDR1 SQVTM and CDR2 ANQGSEA. Trimming took 0 bases from V and 4 from J; bases not matched to a gene: 3. The length of the CDR3 is 14 residues. In nucleotides, the CDR3 is TGCAGCGTTGAAGATACAGGGGGCTTCTATGGCTACACCTTC. Translated, it gives CSVEDTGGFYGYTF.

V and J are TRBV15 and TRBJ1-2; D uncertain. V was cut by 0 bases and J by 9 bases, with 11 bases left in between. Germline-derived CDR1 and CDR2 are LNHNV and YYDKDF (reference sequence). This CDR3 comprises 13 residues. Here the CDR3 DNA reads TGTGCCACCAGCAGAGATAGCCGGGATAGCTACACCTTC. Its protein product is CATSRDSRDSYTF. Supplemented by reference TRBV15 and TRBJ1-2, the full variable domain reads DAMVIQNPRYQVTQFGKPVTLSCSQTLNHNVMYWYQQKSSQAPKLLFHYYDKDFNNEADTPDNFQSRRPNTSFCFLDIRSPGLGDTAMYLCATSRDSRDSYTFGSGTRLTVV.

The V call is TRBV4-1, the J call TRBJ2-5; D possibly uses TRBD1 or TRBD2 (6 bases each). V lost 0 bases to trimming and J lost 8 bases, with 13 bases between them. Germline values: CDR1 MGHRA, CDR2 YSYEKL. This CDR3 spans 14 amino acids. CDR3 bases: TGCGCCAGCAGCCAAGAGAAGGGGGGAATAACCCAGTACTTC. Its protein is CASSQEKGGITQYF.

This chain connects TRBV4-3 to TRBJ2-7; TRBD1 agrees at 10 bases. CDR3 length: 16 amino acids. J gave up 5 bases and V 1 base, and 8 bases lay outside the gene matches. The germline V gene encodes CDR1 LGHNA and CDR2 YSLEER. In DNA, the CDR3 is TGCGCCAGCAGCCAAGTTGGGACAGGGGTTTCCCACGAGCAGTACTTC. As protein: CASSQVGTGVSHEQYF.

This chain joins TRBV7-2 and TRBJ2-7; D not resolved. Germline lookup yields CDR1 SGHTA and CDR2 FQGNSA. Trimming shortened V by 5 bases and J by 3 bases, and 5 bases separated the two germline ends. CDR3 length: 11 amino acids. CDR3: CASSTYYEQYF. The CDR3 DNA reads TGTGCCAGCAGCACCTACTACGAGCAGTACTTC.

The chain joins TRBV29-1 to TRBJ1-1; the match to TRBD1 covers 7 bases. This CDR3 is 14 amino acids long. The germline V gene has CDR1 SQVTM and CDR2 ANQGSEA. J gave up 2 bases and V 4 bases, and 7 bases lay outside the gene matches. CDR3 DNA sequence: TGCAGCGTTGTAGGGGACAGTCAAAACACTGAAGCTTTCTTT. It yields the protein CSVVGDSQNTEAFF.